This TCR beta chain was retrieved from a study of CD8 T cells in ankylosing spondylitis. The authors made TCR beta libraries by quantitative 5'-RACE with molecular barcodes. TCRdb re-called the 5' RACE reads through MiXCR, storing one row per CDR3 protein. The sample shows 150,000 to 200,000 distinct CDR3 sequences, 9.5% to 13% of them seen only once. Study-level points and caveats: Researchers report that disease-linked clones proved CD8+ and relatively rare in peripheral blood. Characteristic, it appeared, of ankylosing spondylitis blood was a TCR beta motif of roughly 8 highly homologous variants. Significant enrichment of disease-linked clones was reportedly seen in matched ankylosing spondylitis synovial fluid.

Germline loops: CDR1 SGHAT, CDR2 FQNNGV. V was trimmed by 4 bases and J by 7 bases, leaving 10 bases between them. The CDR3 length is 12 residues. For this clonotype: The antigen is not known.

This sequence joins TRBV11-2 and TRBJ1-1; D gene ambiguous. The receptor comes from a male donor with ankylosing spondylitis or in good health (not recorded which). Material: blood, either unsorted or a sorted T cell fraction (not recorded which). The DNA of the CDR3 is TGTGCCAGCAGCTCTAGTGGTGGTGAAGCTTTCTTT. It yields the protein CASSSSGGEAFF.